The 18 T cell receptor beta chains listed next were all sequenced from one sample in a study of Graves' ophthalmopathy and Graves' hyperthyroidism. TCR beta CDR3 regions were amplified from RNA transcripts. The authors performed first-round RT-PCR with HTBI primers and then a second-round multiplex PCR. TCRdb independently ran MiXCR on the multiplex PCR reads; one entry per CDR3 protein. The sample holds some 400,000 distinct CDR3 sequences, 15% to 20% seen once. Specimen: peripheral blood. Receptors originate from a woman under 30 with Graves' ophthalmopathy.

DNA for the CDR3: TGCGCCAGCAGCCGAAGATTAGGGAACACTGAAGCTTTCTTT. It is translated as CASSRRLGNTEAFF. This chain connects TRBV4-1 to TRBJ1-1; D uncertain. The germline gives CDR1 MGHRA, CDR2 YSYEKL. The CDR3 consists of 14 residues. V was clipped by 4 bases and J by 1 base, with 10 bases between them.

This clonotype was observed many times. This chain connects TRBV4-2 to TRBJ2-2; D perhaps matches TRBD1 (5 bases). Germline V gene lookup returns CDR1 LGHNA and CDR2 YNFKEQ. The ends were cut back, 3 bases at V and 8 bases at J, with 13 bases in the middle. There are 14 residues in the CDR3. Written as DNA, the CDR3 is TGTGCCAGCAGCCATAAGGGGTTAGGGGGGGAGCTGTTTTTT. Protein sequence: CASSHKGLGGELFF.

This clonotype was detected a few times. The rearrangement joins TRBV29-1 to TRBJ1-1; D may be TRBD1 (6 bases). The ends were cut back, 7 bases at V and 3 bases at J, with 18 bases in the middle. The CDR3 runs 14 residues. Germline-derived CDR1 and CDR2 are SQVTM and ANQGSEA. Here the CDR3 DNA reads TGCAGCGGTTTACCGCCAGGGGTGGACACTGAAGCTTTCTTT. It codes for CSGLPPGVDTEAFF.

This clonotype was counted between two and nine times. The chain employs TRBV18 and TRBJ2-2; 8 bases match TRBD1. The CDR3 runs 16 residues. Germline V gene lookup returns CDR1 KGHSH and CDR2 LQKENI. V dropped 1 base and J dropped 7; count of bases not matched to a gene: 8. Here the CDR3 DNA reads TGTGCCAGCTCACCACTTTCACGGACAGGGATCGGGGAGCTGTTTTTT. It translates to CASSPLSRTGIGELFF.

This clonotype was counted ten times or more. The V gene is TRBV6-1, the J gene TRBJ2-7, with D perhaps given as TRBD1 or TRBD2 (6 bases each). Germline CDR1 reads MNHNS; CDR2 reads SASEGT. Trimming took off 8 bases at V and 0 bases at J, with 11 bases between the two ends. This CDR3 spans 13 amino acids. The CDR3 nucleotides read TGTGCCAGCGAACGGGGGCCCTCCTACGAGCAGTACTTC. This translates into CASERGPSYEQYF.

This clonotype came up many times. This chain joins TRBV28 and TRBJ2-5; D assignment may be TRBD1 or TRBD2 (5 bases each). Germline CDR1 is MDHEN and CDR2 is SYDVKM. V was cut by 8 bases and J by 10 bases, with 14 bases left in between. This CDR3 has 11 residues. The CDR3 sequence: CASRDGVDQYF. The DNA of the CDR3 is TGTGCCAGCCGGGACGGAGTGGACCAGTACTTC.

This clonotype was picked up many times. The V gene is TRBV20-1, the J gene TRBJ1-1; D perhaps matches TRBD1 (5 bases). Trimming cost V 6 bases and J 7 bases, with 21 bases left between them. CDR3 length: 14 amino acids. CDR1 DFQATT and CDR2 SNEGSKA come from the germline V gene (reference sequence). The DNA of the CDR3 is TGCAGTGCGGACCCTGAAGAGGAGGGGTTTGAAGCTTTCTTT. Translation: CSADPEEEGFEAFF.

This clonotype was observed many times. The CDR3 DNA follows: TGTGCCAGCTCACCACTCGAACGACAGCATCTGCCCTACGAGCAGTACTTC. This encodes CASSPLERQHLPYEQYF. V is TRBV18 and J is TRBJ2-7; D might be TRBD1 (5 bases). The CDR3 runs to 17 residues. Germline CDR1 and CDR2: KGHSH and LQKENI. Trimming left V 1 base short and J 2 bases short, with 18 bases between.

In its sample, this clonotype was seen many times. The V and J genes are TRBV24-1 and TRBJ2-2; no clear D gene. Germline V gene data show CDR1 as KGHDR and CDR2 as SFDVKD. The V and J ends lost 8 bases and 4 bases respectively, with 10 bases between them. This CDR3 is built from 13 residues. The CDR3 DNA sequence: TGTGCCACCACAAGGGCGGCCACCGGGGAGCTGTTTTTT. Translating gives CATTRAATGELFF.

This clonotype was counted ten times or more. CDR3 region: CASSGSYNEQFF. The DNA of the CDR3 is TGTGCCAGCAGTGGCTCCTACAATGAGCAGTTCTTC. The chain recombines TRBV6-1 with TRBJ2-1; D unclear. Germline V gene lookup returns CDR1 MNHNS and CDR2 SASEGT. The CDR3 extends over 12 amino acids. Between the trimmed V and J ends, which lost 4 bases and 0 bases, there was a span of 1 base.

This clonotype was counted at least ten times. This chain links TRBV20-1 with TRBJ2-5; 12 bases line up with TRBD2. This CDR3 comprises 15 residues. V shed 3 bases and J 4 bases; nucleotides not matched to a gene: 6. Germline CDR1 is DFQATT and CDR2 is SNEGSKA (reference sequence). The CDR3 region is CSARLAGGLTETQYF. The DNA for the CDR3 is TGCAGTGCTAGGCTAGCGGGAGGGCTCACAGAGACCCAGTACTTC.

The table lists this clonotype with many counts. The chain couples TRBV6-5 to TRBJ2-4, with 11 bases lining up with TRBD1. This CDR3 is built from 21 residues. Germline loops: CDR1 MNHEY, CDR2 SVGAGI. With 2 bases clipped from V and 1 base from J, the junction kept 16 bases outside the gene matches. The CDR3 DNA reads TGTGCCAGCAGTTACGACCCACGGGACAGGGGGATTTTGAAGGCCAAAAACATTCAGTACTTC. This translates into CASSYDPRDRGILKAKNIQYF.

This clonotype was detected many times. The CDR3 nucleotides read TGTGCCAGCAGTTATGAGGGGACTGGGTACTACGAGCAGTACTTC. Amino acids: CASSYEGTGYYEQYF. The J gene is TRBJ2-7, the V gene TRBV28, with a weak D call TRBD2 (6 bases). The germline V and J ends were trimmed by 4 bases and 3 bases, with 16 bases remaining between them. The CDR3 consists of 15 residues. Germline V gene data show CDR1 as MDHEN and CDR2 as SYDVKM. Full variable domain (outside the CDR3, taken from reference TRBV28 and TRBJ2-7): DVKVTQSSRYLVKRTGEKVFLECVQDMDHENMFWYRQDPGLGLRLIYFSYDVKMKEKGDIPEGYSVSREKKERFSLILESASTNQTSMYLCASSYEGTGYYEQYFGPGTRLTVT.

The chain is built from TRBV6-2 or TRBV6-3 and TRBJ2-7; D is undetermined. Germline V lookup: CDR1 MNHEY, CDR2 SVGEGT. The CDR3 totals 15 residues. The germline V and J ends were trimmed by 2 bases and 3 bases, with 14 bases remaining between them. The CDR3 region has the DNA TGTGCCAGCAGTTACCTTCCTAGTAATGGCTACGAGCAGTACTTC. It encodes CASSYLPSNGYEQYF.

The sample holds many counts of this clonotype. This sequence joins TRBV6-6 and TRBJ2-2, with 7 bases that match TRBD1. Trimming removed 8 bases from V and 3 bases from J; junction bases left unmatched: 24. Germline V gives CDR1 MNHNY, CDR2 SVGAGI (reference sequence). The CDR3 length is 20 residues. The DNA of the CDR3 is TGTGCCAGCGCCTCATACGACTCTACAGGGGATGACCCTCACACCGGGGAGCTGTTTTTT. Translation: CASASYDSTGDDPHTGELFF.

This clonotype was counted at least ten times. This rearrangement joins TRBV12-3 or TRBV12-4 to TRBJ2-5; 10 bases fit TRBD2. V shed 3 bases and J 4 bases; nucleotides not matched to a gene: 2. This CDR3 is 14 amino acids long. The CDR3 DNA reads as TGTGCCAGCAGTTTTGTAGCGGGGGGAGAGACCCAGTACTTC. Its translation is CASSFVAGGETQYF.

This clonotype was seen ten or more times. V and J are TRBV2 and TRBJ2-6; the match to TRBD1 covers 9 bases. There are 20 residues in the CDR3. Germline V CDR1 and CDR2: SNHLY, FYNNEI. V lost 4 bases to trimming and J lost 0 bases; unmatched junction nucleotides: 13. CDR3 sequence reads: CASSVSAGTGFFSGANVLTF. The DNA of the CDR3 is TGTGCCAGCAGTGTTTCAGCCGGGACAGGGTTCTTCTCTGGGGCCAACGTCCTGACTTTC.

This clonotype has a count of ten or more. The chain combines TRBV12-3 or TRBV12-4 with TRBJ2-2; the match to TRBD2 covers 8 bases. The trim removed 7 bases at V and 5 bases at J, leaving 15 bases unmatched. CDR3 length equals 17 residues. CDR3 protein: CASTTIGAGGGTGELFF. CDR3 nucleotides: TGTGCCAGCACCACCATCGGGGCGGGAGGTGGAACCGGGGAGCTGTTTTTT.